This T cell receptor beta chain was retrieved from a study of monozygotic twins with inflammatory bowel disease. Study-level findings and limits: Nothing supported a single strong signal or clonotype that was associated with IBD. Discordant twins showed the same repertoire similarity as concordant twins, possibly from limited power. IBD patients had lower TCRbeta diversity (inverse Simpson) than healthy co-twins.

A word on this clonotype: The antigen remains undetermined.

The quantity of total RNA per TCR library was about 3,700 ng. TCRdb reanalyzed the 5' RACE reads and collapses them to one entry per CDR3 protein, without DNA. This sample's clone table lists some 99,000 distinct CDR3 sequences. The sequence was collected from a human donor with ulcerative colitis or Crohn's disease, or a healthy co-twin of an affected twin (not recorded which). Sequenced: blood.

CDR3: CSAGTGNQPQHF. The chain recombines TRBV20-1 with TRBJ1-5; TCRdb picks TRBD1, but there is no DNA to check that call. This CDR3 has 12 amino acids. From germline, CDR1 is DFQATT and CDR2 SNEGSKA (reference sequence).